These T cell receptor beta chains were read from a single sample in a study of tumor and adjacent non-tumor tissue in lung cancer. TCRdb recomputed calls from the multiplex PCR reads with MiXCR, one row per CDR3 protein. The sample includes about 76,000 distinct CDR3 sequences, more than 80% of them seen just once. The sequenced sample was distant non-tumor lung tissue. These receptors originate from a man aged 55-75 years with non-small cell lung cancer. CDR3s include the opening cysteine and the closing phenylalanine or tryptophan. Clone sizes are given selectively: once, few, many, or a class where the clone is expanded.

V gene: TRBV29-1
clone size: -
CDR3 protein: CNVAGLTETQYF

V gene: TRBV11-3
clone size: -
CDR3 protein: CAGSPRRPYKQYF

V gene: TRBV19
clone size: -
CDR3 protein: CASSMGDNEQFF

V gene: TRBV5-1
clone size: -
CDR3 protein: CASIGPEFNEQFF

V gene: TRBV18
clone size: many
CDR3 protein: CASARDSGSATDTQYF

V gene: TRBV29-1
clone size: -
CDR3 protein: CSVGAGKNGKLCF

V gene: TRBV12-3/TRBV12-4
clone size: -
CDR3 protein: CASSLELATDTQYF

V gene: TRBV7-9
clone size: few
CDR3 protein: CAWEERTAQETQYF

V gene: TRBV5-1
clone size: many
CDR3 protein: CASSWDRPSYEQYF

V gene: TRBV4-3
clone size: -
CDR3 protein: CANSHWTRDEQYF

V gene: TRBV12-3/TRBV12-4
clone size: -
CDR3 protein: CVSRQVAGETQYF

V gene: TRBV10-1
clone size: -
CDR3 protein: CASSEEAGTLSTDTQYF

V gene: TRBV5-5
clone size: -
CDR3 protein: CASSYGTSGRSEQYF

V gene: TRBV11-2
clone size: once
CDR3 protein: CASSLEDRGSQHQHF

V gene: TRBV10-2
clone size: -
CDR3 protein: CSSSESEIGELFF

V gene: TRBV11-2
clone size: once
CDR3 protein: CAGSSTREETQYF

V gene: TRBV4-2
clone size: once
CDR3 protein: CASSQDGRRGSSYEQYF

V gene: TRBV11-3
clone size: -
CDR3 protein: CPRSPRDPKNIQYF

V gene: TRBV10-1
clone size: many
CDR3 protein: CASSERTGGNEQFF

V gene: TRBV11-2
clone size: -
CDR3 protein: CASSLVPKDRHTGANVLTF

V gene: TRBV10-1
clone size: -
CDR3 protein: CAGSENLDSYDEQFF

V gene: TRBV6-2/TRBV6-3
clone size: -
CDR3 protein: CASGYLMAGGTLNIQYF

V gene: TRBV7-8
clone size: -
CDR3 protein: CASTLSGQGGIGTLYF

V gene: TRBV5-4
clone size: -
CDR3 protein: CASTLRHGVNEQFF

V gene: TRBV20-1
clone size: medium-sized
CDR3 protein: CSARDKSVQTQYF

V gene: TRBV11-2
clone size: once
CDR3 protein: CASSFFLAVSDTRYF

V gene: TRBV4-2
clone size: -
CDR3 protein: CTSSQEQPTDGYTF

V gene: TRBV6-5
clone size: -
CDR3 protein: CASSRGLSYYEQYF

V gene: TRBV28
clone size: -
CDR3 protein: CAIRLTGVSYELYF

V gene: TRBV5-4
clone size: -
CDR3 protein: CAISPGQGANNSPLHF

V gene: TRBV6-5
clone size: many
CDR3 protein: CASSYPRGAYEQYF

V gene: TRBV6-1
clone size: -
CDR3 protein: CASDMTGDARELFF

V gene: TRBV20-1
clone size: -
CDR3 protein: CCASAVTYKHYF

V gene: TRBV4-3
clone size: -
CDR3 protein: CANSEGLAGPYEQYF

V gene: TRBV29-1
clone size: -
CDR3 protein: CSVTGNSGFSGELFF

V gene: TRBV15
clone size: -
CDR3 protein: CATSTGGPDTGELFF